This T cell receptor (beta chain) was observed in a study of T cells in Graves' hyperthyroidism and ophthalmopathy. The source material, RNA transcripts, was used to amplify TCR beta CDR3 regions. HTBI primers were employed in a first-round RT-PCR of the TCR CDR3. Using its own MiXCR run on the multiplex PCR reads, TCRdb lists one record per CDR3 protein. The table includes nearly 600,000 distinct CDR3 sequences, approximately 15% detected once. Germline trimming cut 2 bases from V and 3 bases from J; bases unmatched to any gene: 7. CDR1 is DFQATT, CDR2 SNEGSKA, per germline (reference sequence). The CDR3 sequence is 14 residues long.

This clonotype was obtained from a woman aged 25 to 39 with Graves' hyperthyroidism that later progressed to Graves' ophthalmopathy. This sequence joins TRBV20-1 and TRBJ2-7; 7 bases match TRBD2. Sequencing was done on a sample of blood. DNA for the CDR3: TGCAGTGCTAGAATGGCGGGGGATTTCTACGAGCAGTACTTC. Its translation: CSARMAGDFYEQYF.